This T cell receptor (beta chain) was sequenced during a study of regulatory T cells in long-lasting Graves disease. As to time point: persistent/refractory GD, antithyroid drugs over 5 years with positive TRAb. From PBMCs, RNA was extracted and then used to make the TCR library. The authors built TCR beta libraries using iRepertoire HTBI primers and Arm-PCR of CDR3 regions. TCRdb redid the calling of the multiplex PCR reads with MiXCR, one entry per CDR3 protein. The sample contains about 430,000 distinct CDR3 sequences, over 20% of which appear only once. V lost 4 bases and J 4 bases, leaving 16 bases between the germline ends. The CDR3 runs 14 residues. The germline gives CDR1 DFQATT, CDR2 SNEGSKA (reference sequence).

This sample comprised peripheral blood mononuclear cells (PBMCs), obtained when the disease was refractory, from a patient treated with antithyroid drugs. The receptor was derived from a female donor with Graves disease. This rearrangement joins TRBV20-1 to TRBJ2-5; D unresolved. CDR3 sequence: CSANRDGVTETQYF. The DNA of the CDR3 is TGCAGTGCTAACCGCGATGGGGTCACAGAGACCCAGTACTTC.